A selection of T cell receptor beta chains follows, all from one sample in a study of T-cell memory formation after mild COVID-19. TCRdb re-called the 5' RACE reads through MiXCR, storing one row per CDR3 protein. The sample consists of 92,000 or so distinct CDR3 sequences, roughly 16% of them appearing once. The sequencing input was PBMCs or a T cell subset sorted from them (not recorded which). The receptors come from a man between 18 and 29 years old who had mild COVID-19 (a few samples of this study predate the infection). Cell type and time point are not known. Each CDR3 is given without its conserved first and last residue.

length,V,CDR3
15,TRBV7-9,ASSQAGGPYSNQPQH
11,TRBV27,ASSFVGNNEQF
15,TRBV29-1,SVDSHMGTPSYNEQF
13,TRBV4-1,ASSRSGGGGETQY
11,TRBV4-3,ASSQDGRNEQF
11,TRBV7-6,ASSSDPTYEQY
12,TRBV11-2,ASNSPGSYNEQF
13,TRBV11-2,ASSLDSMGEVGYT
13,TRBV7-2,ASSAGLAGGNEQF
13,TRBV4-2,ASSQEETGFYGYT
11,TRBV5-1,ASSERTGYGYT
12,TRBV5-6,ASSWIRTANEQY
11,TRBV12-3/TRBV12-4,ASSFQGNYGYT
14,TRBV15,ATSRTRQGDSYEQY
14,TRBV11-3,ASSLVGQGFPDTQY
13,TRBV6-2/TRBV6-3,ASSRDREANTEAF
13,TRBV19,ASSKTSGAPVAQY
14,TRBV6-5,ASSQGLAGSTDTQY
13,TRBV7-6,ASSSGQGPDEKLF
11,TRBV11-2,ASSLGRTVEQY
14,TRBV7-9,ASSSRGLAEQETQY
13,TRBV4-3,ASSRERQAHYGYT
12,TRBV29-1,SAQGMMMNTEAF
13,TRBV7-9,ASSSARTANEKLF
6,TRBV11-2,ASSPRD
12,TRBV10-3,AIRTTGDVQTQY
13,TRBV9,ASSVAGRPDQPQH
13,TRBV5-1,ASSPAVLGNTEAF
11,TRBV7-9,ASTRGRTDTQY
10,TRBV4-2,ASSQGQLKAF
11,TRBV29-1,SVEEGATETQY
13,TRBV12-3/TRBV12-4,ASRQTGGEADTQY
14,TRBV12-3/TRBV12-4,ASRRGVRGARDTQY
11,TRBV12-3/TRBV12-4,ASSFANTGELF
10,TRBV9,ASSRPRYGYT
14,TRBV15,ATSGLRQGLSTEAF
16,TRBV9,ASSGQTELAGDQETQY
16,TRBV14,ASSPAGLAGGYSHEQF
12,TRBV12-3/TRBV12-4,ASTLGSPDYEQY
13,TRBV21-1,ASRSTGPNTGELF
10,TRBV5-5,ASSLNRDPPF
11,TRBV7-9,ASSLYGTDTQY
10,TRBV20-1,SARTSPYEQY